One and the same sample provided the 29 T cell receptor beta chains below, sequenced in a study of CD8+ T cells in alopecia areata. In each case, RNA was isolated and then reverse transcribed into cDNA as the sequencing template. TCRdb keeps only in-frame clones here, not all; method: immunoSEQ multiplex PCR. The record shows around 100,000 clones for this sample, with no singletons present. The sample consisted of lesional skin. The receptor set was obtained from a C3H/HeJ mouse with alopecia areata. This line is of MHC haplotype H2-k.

This clone was picked up many times. Gene names are mouse gene names. The read stops 4 residues short of the end of the CDR3; the missing end is completed from the germline J gene. The chain combines TRBV13-3 with TRBJ1-2; D possibly corresponds to TRBD1 (5 bases). The germline gives CDR1 NNHDY, CDR2 SYVADS. Trimming removed 1 base from V and 3 bases from J, with 10 bases in between. The CDR3 is 14 residues long. The sequenced part of the CDR3 DNA is TGTGCCAGCAGTGATAGGCAGGGCGACTCC. Protein product: CASSDRQGDS. The CDR3, in full, reads CASSDRQGDSDYTF.

A few counts support this clone. Mouse names are used for the genes. The read gets to within 4 residues of the CDR3 end, and the germline J gene fills in the rest. J is TRBJ2-1 and V is TRBV1; 11 bases fit TRBD2. This CDR3 is built from 17 residues. V shed 0 bases, J shed 5 bases, and the junction held 6 bases outside the gene matches. The germline V gene has CDR1 NSQYPW and CDR2 LRSPGD (reference sequence). CDR3: CTCSADRRLGGDAEQFF. The sequenced part of the CDR3 DNA is TGCACCTGCAGTGCAGATCGGAGACTGGGGGGGGATGCT.

As for this clone: Mouse germline and gene names are used. The CDR3 extends 4 residues past the end of the read, so its final part is completed from the germline J gene. The same CDR3 arises from other DNA sequences in this sample as well. V and J are TRBV13-3 and TRBJ1-4, with 8 bases fitting TRBD1. CDR1 is NNHDY and CDR2 is SYVADS in the germline V gene. This CDR3 spans 14 amino acids. CDR3 sequence: CASSDDRGGERLFF. CDR3 DNA, as far as it was read: TGTGCCAGCAGTGACGACAGGGGTGGCGAA.

This clone was seen a few times. The protein recorded in TCRdb does not match the translated DNA at residue 11; the protein presented here comes from translating the DNA. The germline and genes are mouse ones. The read stops 3 residues short of the end of the CDR3; the missing end is completed from the germline J gene. The chain has TRBV19 and TRBJ1-6; TRBD1 agrees at 11 bases. TRBJ1-6 is classed as an ORF, of uncertain function. The germline V gene encodes CDR1 FNHDT and CDR2 SITEND (reference sequence). V dropped 2 bases and J dropped 10; count of bases not matched to a gene: 2. The CDR3 is made up of 14 amino acids. Incomplete CDR3 DNA: TGTGCCAGCAGTATGGGGACAGGGGGATCGCCC. Protein product: CASSMGTGGSP. The whole CDR3 protein is CASSMGTGGSPLYF.

In its sample, this clone was seen a few times. Gene labels here are mouse ones. Read coverage stops 4 residues before the CDR3 terminus; the germline J gene supplies the remainder. The sample has other DNA sequences that encode this CDR3 too. The V call is TRBV13-3, the J call TRBJ2-1; TRBD2 agrees at 12 bases. The CDR3 covers 18 residues. Germline loops: CDR1 NNHDY, CDR2 SYVADS. J gave up 0 bases and V 0 bases, and 4 bases lay outside the gene matches. The CDR3 DNA, read in part, is TGTGCCAGCAGTGATGCAGGGACTGGGGGGTATAACTATGCT. Amino acid sequence: CASSDAGTGGYNYA. The whole CDR3 region reads CASSDAGTGGYNYAEQFF.

There are a few counts of this clone. Gene names and germline refer to mouse. The read stops 4 residues short of the end of the CDR3; the missing end is completed from the germline J gene. The V call is TRBV13-3, the J call TRBJ2-7, with D maybe TRBD1 (7 bases). Germline CDR1 and CDR2: NNHDY and SYVADS. This CDR3 is built from 13 residues. The CDR3 DNA, read in part, is TGTGCCAGCAGTGACGGCAGGGGGGAT. The encoded protein is CASSDGRGD. The full CDR3 is CASSDGRGDEQYF.

This clone was detected many times. Any gene name here is a mouse gene name. The DNA ends 4 residues before the CDR3 does, and the rest of the CDR3 is filled in from the germline J gene. The chain employs TRBV13-3 and TRBJ1-4; 8 positions agree with TRBD1. Germline CDR1 and CDR2: NNHDY and SYVADS. This CDR3 is 14 amino acids long. The V gene end was trimmed by 3 bases and the J gene end by 6 bases; junction bases not matched to a gene: 4. The covered CDR3 bases are TGTGCCAGCAGTGCTCAGGGGGCGGACGAA. Protein sequence: CASSAQGADE. The entire CDR3 protein is CASSAQGADERLFF.

A word on this clone: The gene symbols are mouse symbols. The read finishes 4 residues shy of the CDR3 end, and the germline J gene is used to complete it. V gene TRBV13-1 combines with J gene TRBJ2-3, with D perhaps TRBD1 (5 bases). The V end was cut by 1 base, the J end by 0 bases, with 9 bases between. CDR1 and CDR2 from the germline V gene are NSHNY and SYGAGN. The CDR3 loop spans 15 amino acids. CDR3 protein: CASSDRGHSAETLYF. The CDR3 DNA, read in part, is TGTGCCAGCAGTGATAGAGGACATAGTGCAGAA.

This clone has a handful of counts. Gene labels here are mouse ones. The read gets to within 4 residues of the CDR3 end, and the germline J gene fills in the rest. The rearrangement joins TRBV19 to TRBJ2-5; 14 bases agree with TRBD2. Germline lookup yields CDR1 FNHDT and CDR2 SITEND (reference sequence). This CDR3 contains 14 residues. CDR3 sequence: CASSGTGGADTQYF. CDR3 DNA, as far as it was read: TGTGCCAGCAGCGGGACTGGGGGGGCGGAC.

Comments on this clone: Gene names are the mouse ones. From the germline J gene comes the end of the CDR3, since the read stops 4 residues before it. The chain joins TRBV13-3 to TRBJ2-5, with TRBD2 matching 9 bases. Losses at the gene ends were 2 bases for V and 1 base for J; bases not matched to a gene: 5. This CDR3 comprises 16 residues. CDR1 is NNHDY, CDR2 SYVADS, per germline. This chain's CDR3 is CASSDRDWVYQDTQYF. The CDR3 DNA, read in part, is TGTGCCAGCAGTGACCGGGACTGGGTCTACCAAGAC.

This clone has only a few counts. Gene names refer to mouse genes. Read data end 4 residues before the CDR3 end; the end is taken from the germline J gene. This chain links TRBV13-3 with TRBJ1-4; 8 bases are a match to TRBD1. The CDR3 totals 15 residues. The trim removed 3 bases at V and 6 bases at J, leaving 7 bases unmatched. Germline-derived CDR1 and CDR2 are NNHDY and SYVADS. CDR3 protein: CASSAGGPLDERLFF. CDR3 DNA (partial): TGTGCCAGCAGTGCAGGGGGCCCCTTGGACGAA. The complete variable domain, with remaining parts taken from reference TRBV13-3 and TRBJ1-4, reads EAAVTQSPRSKVAVTGGKVTLSCHQTNNHDYMYWYRQDTGHGLRLIHYSYVADSTEKGDIPDGYKASRPSQENFSLILELASLSQTAVYFCASSAGGPLDERLFFGHGTKLSVL.

With respect to this clone: At residue 12, the TCRdb protein departs from the DNA translation, so the protein shown here was derived from the DNA itself. Gene names denote mouse genes. CDR3 DNA (partial): TGCACCTGCCTGAGACAGGCCAATTCTGGAAATACG. Protein sequence: CTCLRQANSGNT. The whole CDR3 sequence is CTCLRQANSGNTLYF. V usage is TRBV1 and J usage is TRBJ1-3; D is possibly TRBD1 (6 bases). The CDR3 goes on 3 residues after the read ends, and that part is filled in from the germline J gene. V lost 8 bases and J lost 0, with 14 bases in between. Germline V gene data show CDR1 as NSQYPW and CDR2 as LRSPGD (reference sequence). There are 15 residues in the CDR3.

This clone was seen only a few times. Gene names refer to mouse genes. Coverage ceases 4 residues before the CDR3 finishes, and the germline J gene fills in the end. V gene TRBV1 combines with J gene TRBJ2-3, with D tentatively TRBD1 (5 bases). The CDR3 length is 15 residues. CDR1 and CDR2 from the germline V gene are NSQYPW and LRSPGD (reference sequence). V lost 3 bases and J lost 0, with 10 bases in between. The CDR3 DNA, read in part, is TGCACCTGCAGTGCCCCCACAGGTAGTGCAGAA. Its translation is CTCSAPTGSAE. The full-length CDR3 reads as CTCSAPTGSAETLYF.

This clone was seen many times. Gene names and germline match the mouse. The CDR3 extends 4 residues past the end of the read, so its final part is completed from the germline J gene. The rearrangement uses TRBV13-3 and TRBJ2-3, with D tentatively TRBD1 (6 bases). This CDR3 has 12 residues. CDR1 NNHDY and CDR2 SYVADS come from the germline V gene. CDR3: CASSRDIETLYF. The sequenced part of the CDR3 DNA is TGTGCCAGCAGCAGGGACATAGAA.

This clone was recorded a few times. Gene names are the mouse ones. The CDR3 end lies 4 residues beyond the end of the read and is filled in from the germline J gene. V usage is TRBV16 and J usage is TRBJ1-1; D is unresolved. The CDR3 is made up of 14 amino acids. V shed 0 bases and J shed 1 base, with 6 bases lying between them. Per germline, CDR1 SGHSA and CDR2 FRNQAP. CDR3 DNA, as far as it was read: TGTGCAAGCAGCTTAGATCCAGGGAACACA. Translating it yields CASSLDPGNT. The full CDR3 protein reads CASSLDPGNTEVFF.

This clone was observed a handful of times. Gene names denote mouse genes. The read halts 4 residues ahead of the CDR3 end, with the missing end drawn from the germline J gene. This chain uses TRBV1 with TRBJ2-2; 9 positions agree with TRBD1. The V segment lost 3 bases and the J segment 3 bases; nucleotides outside the gene matches: 5. The CDR3 covers 16 residues. CDR1 and CDR2 (germline): NSQYPW, LRSPGD (reference sequence). The sequenced CDR3 bases are TGCACCTGCAGTGCGCGGACAGGGGAGGACACCGGG. Amino acid sequence: CTCSARTGEDTG. The full-length CDR3 reads as CTCSARTGEDTGQLYF.

This clone turned up a few times. Here the gene names and germline are mouse. The read finishes 4 residues shy of the CDR3 end, and the germline J gene is used to complete it. This chain connects TRBV19 to TRBJ2-3; 13 bases are a match to TRBD2. The CDR3 covers 16 residues. J lost 0 bases, V lost 5 bases, and 3 bases had no gene match. Germline CDR1 is FNHDT and CDR2 is SITEND (reference sequence). Incomplete CDR3 DNA: TGTGCCAGCAGGGGACTGGGGGGGTCTAGTGCAGAA. Its protein product is CASRGLGGSSAE. The whole CDR3 is CASRGLGGSSAETLYF.

This clone was seen more than once but under ten times. Gene names follow the mouse nomenclature. The CDR3 end falls 4 residues outside the read, so it is completed with the germline J gene. This chain joins TRBV13-3 and TRBJ1-4, with 7 bases aligning to TRBD1. After removal of 5 bases from V and 0 bases from J, the junction contained 4 bases not matched to a gene. The germline V gene encodes CDR1 NNHDY and CDR2 SYVADS. The CDR3 contains 15 residues. Partial CDR3 DNA: TGTGCCAGCAGCCTCGGACAGGTTTCCAACGAA. Its protein is CASSLGQVSNE. The full-length CDR3 reads as CASSLGQVSNERLFF.

This clone has only a few counts. Gene labels here are mouse ones. The sequence runs out 4 residues before the end of the CDR3; the remainder is reconstructed from the germline J gene. The rearrangement joins TRBV13-2 to TRBJ2-1; 11 bases align to TRBD2. V lost 6 bases to trimming and J lost 1 base; unmatched junction nucleotides: 6. There are 16 residues in the CDR3. Germline CDR1 NNHNN, CDR2 SYGAGS (reference sequence). The CDR3 bases that were read are TGTGCCAGCGCCCCGACTGGGGGGGAGAACTATGCT. Its protein product is CASAPTGGENYA. The CDR3, in full, reads CASAPTGGENYAEQFF.

The sample holds many counts of this clone. The gene names here belong to mouse. The CDR3 end is not reached by the read, which stops 4 residues before it; the germline J gene fills it in. The J gene is TRBJ2-7, the V gene TRBV13-1, with 10 bases lining up with TRBD2. The CDR3 runs 16 residues. Germline V gene data show CDR1 as NSHNY and CDR2 as SYGAGN. The CDR3 protein is CASSDWSGGAGYEQYF. The covered CDR3 bases are TGTGCCAGCAGTGATTGGTCTGGGGGGGCTGGATAT.

This clone was seen a few times. Gene names refer to mouse genes. The read gets to within 4 residues of the CDR3 end, and the germline J gene fills in the rest. This chain uses TRBV13-2 with TRBJ2-1, with D maybe TRBD2 (6 bases). Trimming took off 6 bases at V and 2 bases at J, with 15 bases between the two ends. The CDR3 totals 15 residues. Germline CDR1 reads NNHNN; CDR2 reads SYGAGS (reference sequence). Incomplete CDR3 DNA: TGTGCCAGCGCCCGGGGCTGGGGAGACTATGCT. It is translated as CASARGWGDYA. The whole CDR3 sequence is CASARGWGDYAEQFF.

In regard to this clone: Gene names and germline refer to mouse. The read ends 4 residues early relative to the CDR3; the germline J gene fills the gap. The chain combines TRBV19 with TRBJ2-4; tentatively, D is TRBD1 (6 bases). Germline loops: CDR1 FNHDT, CDR2 SITEND (reference sequence). Deletions cut 4 bases from V and 0 bases from J, with 9 bases between. CDR3 length: 14 amino acids. The CDR3 bases that were read are TGTGCCAGCAGTGGGACAACTAGTCAAAAC. Translating it yields CASSGTTSQN. From start to end, the CDR3 is CASSGTTSQNTLYF. The full variable domain, its missing parts supplied by reference TRBV19 and TRBJ2-4, is GGIITQTPKFLIGQEGQKLTLKCQQNFNHDTMYWYRQDSGKGLRLIYYSITENDLQKGDLSEGYDASREKKSSFSLTVTSAQKNEMAVFLCASSGTTSQNTLYFGAGTRLSVL.

This clone appeared a few times. Gene names are the mouse ones. The CDR3 end lies 4 residues beyond the end of the read and is filled in from the germline J gene. This sequence joins TRBV13-3 and TRBJ2-7; 11 nucleotides line up with TRBD1. This CDR3 region has 12 residues. Germline V gene sequence: CDR1 NNHDY, CDR2 SYVADS. Partial CDR3 DNA: TGTGCCAGCGGGGACAGGGGGAAT. It yields the protein CASGDRGN. The whole CDR3 reads CASGDRGNEQYF.

This clone has a handful of counts. The protein in this entry is translated from the DNA; at residue 11 it differs from the protein listed in TCRdb. Gene and germline names: mouse. The read ends 3 residues shy of where the CDR3 ends; the end is completed using the germline J gene. V gene TRBV19 combines with J gene TRBJ1-3; TRBD1 matches 7 bases. The CDR3 has 14 amino acids. V lost 5 bases and J lost 4; bases outside the gene matches: 6. Germline lookup yields CDR1 FNHDT and CDR2 SITEND (reference sequence). The CDR3 DNA, read in part, is TGTGCCAGCAGCTCGGGACAGAAGGGAAATACG. It translates to CASSSGQKGNT. The full CDR3 sequence reads CASSSGQKGNTLYF.

This clone turned up a few times. The germline and genes are mouse ones. Read coverage stops 4 residues before the CDR3 terminus; the germline J gene supplies the remainder. The chain has TRBV1 and TRBJ1-4; 12 bases align to TRBD1. CDR1 and CDR2 (germline): NSQYPW, LRSPGD (reference sequence). The CDR3 sequence is 19 residues long. The DNA read from the CDR3 is TGCACCTGCAGTGCAGATCAAGAAGGGACAGGGGGCAGCGGCGAA. This encodes CTCSADQEGTGGSGE. In full, the CDR3 is CTCSADQEGTGGSGERLFF.

This clone was picked up a small number of times. The gene symbols are mouse symbols. From the germline J gene comes the end of the CDR3, since the read stops 4 residues before it. The chain uses TRBV13-3 and TRBJ2-1, with 8 bases lining up with TRBD1. Trimming at V came to 4 bases and at J to 0 bases, leaving 6 bases not matched to a gene. Germline values: CDR1 NNHDY, CDR2 SYVADS. CDR3 length equals 16 residues. The CDR3 loop reads CASSFRDRSNYAEQFF. The CDR3 bases that were read are TGTGCCAGCAGTTTCCGGGACAGGTCTAACTATGCT.

This clone was found a few times. Mouse names are used for the genes. Read sequence stops 4 residues before the CDR3 end, and the germline J gene provides the missing end. The rearrangement links TRBV5 to TRBJ2-7, with TRBD2 identical over 11 bases. This CDR3 contains 15 residues. J gave up 2 bases and V 3 bases, and 3 bases lay outside the gene matches. Germline values: CDR1 LGHNA, CDR2 YNLKQL (reference sequence). The CDR3: CASSHRLGGTYEQYF. The part of the CDR3 DNA that was read is TGTGCCAGCAGCCATCGACTGGGGGGGACCTAT.

A remark on this clone: Gene names follow the mouse nomenclature. The read gets to within 4 residues of the CDR3 end, and the germline J gene fills in the rest. The chain has TRBV14 and TRBJ2-5; 7 nucleotides line up with TRBD1. Germline CDR1 is SGHDT and CDR2 is FRDEAV. The CDR3 runs to 13 residues. The CDR3 sequence: CASSLGRGDTQYF. CDR3 DNA, as far as it was read: TGTGCCAGCAGTTTAGGCAGGGGGGAC.

Only a few counts were recorded for this clone. The gene symbols are mouse symbols. The read terminates 4 residues ahead of where the CDR3 ends, so the germline J gene completes it. V and J are TRBV1 and TRBJ1-4; D is perhaps TRBD1 (5 bases). This CDR3 is built from 15 residues. Trimming shortened V by 4 bases and J by 4 bases, and 13 bases separated the two germline ends. Per germline, CDR1 NSQYPW and CDR2 LRSPGD (reference sequence). The sequenced part of the CDR3 DNA is TGCACCTGCAGTGAGGTCAGGGCCGTCAACGAA. It specifies CTCSEVRAVNE. The whole CDR3 reads CTCSEVRAVNERLFF.